This T cell receptor beta chain was sequenced during a study of T cells after yellow fever vaccination. TCRdb fed the 5' RACE reads into MiXCR, producing one record per CDR3 protein. The table has about 350,000 distinct CDR3 sequences, roughly 8.6% seen once. Germline CDR1 DFQATT, CDR2 SNEGSKA (reference sequence). This CDR3 comprises 13 residues. V trimming: 6 bases; J trimming: 5 bases; junction bases outside the gene matches: 8. Study results and caveats: Clones from primary vaccination mostly reappeared after the booster (96% CD4, approximately 91% CD8).

As concerns this clonotype: Its antigen is unidentified.

V and J are TRBV20-1 and TRBJ2-5; 8 positions agree with TRBD1. This specimen consisted of PBMCs, obtained around 45 days after the first yellow fever vaccination. This TCR was sampled from a man younger than 35 who received the YFV17D yellow fever vaccine. The CDR3 DNA follows: TGCAGTGCAAGTAGGACAGGGAGGGAGACCCAGTACTTC. Translated, it gives CSASRTGRETQYF.